Listed below are T cell receptor beta chains from one sample, sequenced in a study of T cell responses to AZD1222 COVID-19 vaccine. Measured with immunoSEQ multiplex PCR; TCRdb has only the in-frame clones, and not every one. This sample carries roughly 150,000 clones, over 80% of them seen once, and the ten largest clones take approximately 9.1%. The source was peripheral blood, collected 28 days after the second AZD1222 dose. All receptors derive from an adult who received the AZD1222 COVID-19 vaccine. Each CDR3 is given with its conserved first and last residue. The D gene is left open where the match is weak. Clone size is stated in some rows and not others, as once, few, many or a class when expanded.

j_gene	v_gene	d_gene	abundance	CDR3aa	CDR3nt
TRBJ2-3	TRBV6-2/TRBV6-3	TRBD2	.	CASSYYGLAGGDTQYF	TGTGCCAGCAGTTACTACGGACTAGCGGGAGGAGATACGCAGTATTTT
TRBJ1-1	TRBV28	.	.	CASSPRTWGTEAFF	TGTGCCAGCAGTCCAAGGACCTGGGGGACTGAAGCTTTCTTT
TRBJ1-5	TRBV21-1	.	.	CASSIPGQDSNQPQHF	TGTGCCAGCAGCATCCCAGGACAGGATAGCAATCAGCCCCAGCATTTT
TRBJ2-1	TRBV9	TRBD2	.	CASSVGLAGGNEQFF	TGTGCCAGCAGCGTAGGTCTAGCGGGAGGGAATGAGCAGTTCTTC
TRBJ2-3	TRBV4-3	.	.	CASSRDPIYTDTQYF	TGCGCCAGCAGCCGGGACCCCATATACACAGATACGCAGTATTTT
TRBJ2-1	TRBV28	.	.	CASSPPTSSYNEQFF	TGTGCCAGCAGCCCCCCGACTAGCTCCTACAATGAGCAGTTCTTC
TRBJ2-1	TRBV19	.	.	CASSISGPSSYNEQFF	TGTGCCAGTAGTATAAGCGGGCCAAGCTCCTACAATGAGCAGTTCTTC
TRBJ1-5	TRBV6-1	.	.	CASSEALAGGNQPQHF	TGTGCCAGCAGTGAAGCTTTGGCAGGAGGCAATCAGCCCCAGCATTTT
TRBJ2-7	TRBV7-6	.	.	CASSLAGTQAHEQYF	TGTGCCAGCAGCTTAGCGGGGACTCAGGCCCACGAGCAGTACTTC
TRBJ1-4	TRBV5-1	TRBD1	.	CASSLSGGASPEKLFF	TGCGCCAGCAGCTTGTCAGGGGGCGCGTCTCCCGAAAAACTGTTTTTT
TRBJ2-1	TRBV5-1	.	.	CASSSPTRGQSQQFF	TGCGCCAGCAGCTCCCCGACTAGAGGTCAGTCCCAGCAGTTCTTC
TRBJ1-6	TRBV6-5	TRBD1	.	CASGGQGHSNSPLHF	TGTGCCAGCGGGGGACAGGGCCATTCGAATTCACCCCTCCACTTT
TRBJ2-1	TRBV29-1	TRBD2	.	CSVDQAGVNEQFF	TGCAGCGTTGACCAAGCGGGGGTTAATGAGCAGTTCTTC
TRBJ2-2	TRBV29-1	.	once	CSVLTGRGLTTGELFF	TGCAGCGTATTGACAGGCCGTGGATTGACCACCGGGGAGCTGTTTTTT
TRBJ2-2	TRBV10-3	.	few	CAISESLGWAATRELFF	TGTGCCATCAGTGAGTCCTTGGGATGGGCGGCCACCCGGGAGCTGTTTTTT
TRBJ1-2	TRBV18	TRBD1	.	CASSPGTGADGYTF	TGTGCCAGCTCACCGGGGACAGGGGCGGACGGCTACACCTTC
TRBJ1-4	TRBV28	.	.	CASSPGQGLGELFF	TGTGCCAGCAGTCCTGGGCAGGGTCTTGGTGAACTGTTTTTT
TRBJ1-5	TRBV19	.	.	CASSGESLQPQHF	TGTGCCAGTAGCGGGGAGTCCCTTCAGCCCCAGCATTTT
TRBJ2-1	TRBV14	.	.	CASSQDFHLNNEQFF	TGTGCCAGCAGCCAAGATTTCCATTTAAACAATGAGCAGTTCTTC
TRBJ2-7	TRBV27	.	.	CASSLSHGVEQYF	TGTGCCAGCAGTTTATCGCACGGGGTCGAGCAGTACTTC
TRBJ2-6	TRBV7-6	TRBD2	.	CASSLPKRGTSGANVLTF	TGTGCCAGCAGCCTACCGAAGCGGGGGACGTCTGGGGCCAACGTCCTGACTTTC
TRBJ1-3	TRBV7-9	.	.	CASSFAGSRSGNTIYF	TGTGCCAGCAGCTTCGCAGGGTCAAGGTCTGGAAACACCATATATTTT
TRBJ1-1	TRBV5-4	.	.	CASSLVGADTEAFF	TGTGCCAGCAGCTTGGTGGGGGCTGACACTGAAGCTTTCTTT
TRBJ2-1	TRBV28	TRBD2	.	CASSSSTSGSRGNEQFF	TGTGCCAGCAGTTCGTCCACTAGCGGGAGCCGGGGGAATGAGCAGTTCTTC
TRBJ2-2	TRBV19	TRBD1	once	CASSILGQGELFF	TGTGCCAGTAGTATATTGGGACAGGGGGAGCTGTTTTTT
TRBJ1-2	TRBV4-3	.	.	CASSQVGAGYYGYTF	TGCGCCAGCAGCCAAGTAGGGGCAGGTTACTATGGCTACACCTTC
TRBJ2-7	TRBV19	TRBD2	.	CASSAGLAGLNEQYF	TGTGCCAGTAGTGCCGGACTAGCGGGACTAAACGAGCAGTACTTC
TRBJ1-4	TRBV20-1	.	.	CSASPPGRRGATNEKLFF	TGCAGTGCTAGTCCGCCCGGGCGGAGGGGCGCAACTAATGAAAAACTGTTTTTT
TRBJ2-1	TRBV4-1	.	.	CASSQDQREFF	TGCGCCAGCAGCCAAGACCAGAGGGAGTTCTTC
TRBJ2-3	TRBV24-1	TRBD2	.	CATSEYGLAGREDTQYF	TGTGCCACCAGTGAGTATGGACTAGCGGGACGAGAAGATACGCAGTATTTT
TRBJ1-2	TRBV4-1	.	.	CASSQKRDGNYYGYTF	TGCGCCAGCAGCCAAAAGAGGGACGGGAACTACTATGGCTACACCTTC
TRBJ1-6	TRBV2	.	.	CASSEARVNGSPLHF	TGTGCCAGCAGTGAAGCACGGGTGAACGGCTCACCCCTCCACTTT